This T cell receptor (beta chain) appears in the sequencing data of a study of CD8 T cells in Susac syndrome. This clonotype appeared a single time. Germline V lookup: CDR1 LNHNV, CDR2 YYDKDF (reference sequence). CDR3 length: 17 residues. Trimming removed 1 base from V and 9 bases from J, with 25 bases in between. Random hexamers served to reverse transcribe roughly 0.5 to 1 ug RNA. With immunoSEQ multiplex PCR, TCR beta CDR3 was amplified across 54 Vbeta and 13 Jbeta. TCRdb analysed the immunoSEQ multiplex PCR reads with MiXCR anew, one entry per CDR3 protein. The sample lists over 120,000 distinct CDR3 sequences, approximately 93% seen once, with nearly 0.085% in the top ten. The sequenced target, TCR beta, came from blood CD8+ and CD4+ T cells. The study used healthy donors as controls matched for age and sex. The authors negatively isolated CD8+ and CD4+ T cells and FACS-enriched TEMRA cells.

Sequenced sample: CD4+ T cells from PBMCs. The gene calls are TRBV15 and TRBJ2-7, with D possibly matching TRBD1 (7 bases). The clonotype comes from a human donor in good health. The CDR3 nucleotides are TGTGCCACCAGCAGAGGGGGCGGGACAGCCTCCCTTCTGGGGCAGTACTTC. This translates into CATSRGGGTASLLGQYF.